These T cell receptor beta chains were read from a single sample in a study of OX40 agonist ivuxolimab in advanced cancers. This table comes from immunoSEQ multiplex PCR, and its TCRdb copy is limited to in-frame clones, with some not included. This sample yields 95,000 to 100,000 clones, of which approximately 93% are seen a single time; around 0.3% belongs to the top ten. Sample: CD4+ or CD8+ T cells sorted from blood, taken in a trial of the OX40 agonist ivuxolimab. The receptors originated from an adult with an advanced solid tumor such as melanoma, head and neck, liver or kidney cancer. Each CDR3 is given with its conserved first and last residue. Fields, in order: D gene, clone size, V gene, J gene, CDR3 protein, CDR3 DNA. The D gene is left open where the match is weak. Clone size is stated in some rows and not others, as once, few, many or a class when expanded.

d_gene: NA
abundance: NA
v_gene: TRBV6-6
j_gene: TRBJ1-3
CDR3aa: CASRRDSGNTIYF
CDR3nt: TGTGCCAGCAGGAGAGACTCTGGAAACACCATATATTTT

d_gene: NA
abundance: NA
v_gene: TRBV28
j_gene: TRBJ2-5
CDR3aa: CASSFPRGLWETQYF
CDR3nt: TGTGCCAGCAGTTTTCCCCGGGGGCTATGGGAGACCCAGTACTTC

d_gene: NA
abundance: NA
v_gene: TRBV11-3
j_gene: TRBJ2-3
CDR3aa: CASSSGSTDTQYF
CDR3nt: TGTGCCAGCAGCTCCGGGAGCACAGATACGCAGTATTTT

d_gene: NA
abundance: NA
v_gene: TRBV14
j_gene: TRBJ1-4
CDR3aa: CASSHGEKLFF
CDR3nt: TGTGCCAGCAGCCATGGCGAAAAACTGTTTTTT

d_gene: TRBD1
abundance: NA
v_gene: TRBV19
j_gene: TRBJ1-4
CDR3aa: CASSLGQGDEKLFF
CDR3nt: TGTGCCAGTAGTCTCGGGCAGGGGGACGAAAAACTGTTTTTT

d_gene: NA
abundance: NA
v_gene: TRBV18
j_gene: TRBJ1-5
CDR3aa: CASSPGGPQHF
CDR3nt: TGTGCCAGCTCACCTGGAGGGCCCCAGCATTTT

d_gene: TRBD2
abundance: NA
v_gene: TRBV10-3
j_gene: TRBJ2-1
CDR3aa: CAIRWTSGTNNEQFF
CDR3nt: TGTGCCATCAGATGGACTAGCGGGACCAACAATGAGCAGTTCTTC

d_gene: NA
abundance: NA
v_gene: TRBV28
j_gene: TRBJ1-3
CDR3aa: CASSLQRRSGNTIYF
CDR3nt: TGTGCCAGCAGTTTACAGAGGCGATCTGGAAACACCATATATTTT

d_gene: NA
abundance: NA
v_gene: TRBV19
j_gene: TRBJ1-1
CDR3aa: CASSQQGLNTEAFF
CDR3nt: TGTGCCAGTAGTCAGCAGGGATTGAACACTGAAGCTTTCTTT

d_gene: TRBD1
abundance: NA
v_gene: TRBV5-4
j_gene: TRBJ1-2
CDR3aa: CASSLGTGANRYTF
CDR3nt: TGTGCCAGCAGCTTGGGGACAGGGGCGAATCGCTACACCTTC

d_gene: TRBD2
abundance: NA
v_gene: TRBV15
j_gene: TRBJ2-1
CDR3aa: CATSRGLAGVGGYYNEQFF
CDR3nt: TGTGCCACCAGCAGAGGGTTAGCGGGAGTGGGTGGCTACTACAATGAGCAGTTCTTC

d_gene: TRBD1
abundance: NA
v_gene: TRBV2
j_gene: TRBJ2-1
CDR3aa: CARTGLGDRAYNEQFF
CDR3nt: TGTGCCAGGACAGGTCTAGGGGACAGGGCTTACAATGAGCAGTTCTTC

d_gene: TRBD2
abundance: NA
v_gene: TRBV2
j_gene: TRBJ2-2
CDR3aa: CASSDWSGGSATGELFF
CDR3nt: TGTGCCAGCAGTGATTGGTCGGGGGGATCGGCCACCGGGGAGCTGTTTTTT

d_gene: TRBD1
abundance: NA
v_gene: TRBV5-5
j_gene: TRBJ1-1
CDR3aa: CASSLFDRDMAEAFF
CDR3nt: TGTGCCAGCAGCTTATTTGACAGGGATATGGCTGAAGCTTTCTTT

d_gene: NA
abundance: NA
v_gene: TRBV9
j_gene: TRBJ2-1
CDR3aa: CASSYRTSYNEQFF
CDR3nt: TGTGCCAGCAGTTATCGGACCTCCTACAATGAGCAGTTCTTC

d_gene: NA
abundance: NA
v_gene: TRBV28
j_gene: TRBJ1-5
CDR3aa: CATLGGDRTNQPQHF
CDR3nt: TGTGCCACCCTAGGGGGAGACAGGACAAATCAGCCCCAGCATTTT

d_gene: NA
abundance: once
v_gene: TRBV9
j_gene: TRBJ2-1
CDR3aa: CASSVGGEINEQFF
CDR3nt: TGTGCCAGCAGCGTAGGGGGGGAGATCAATGAGCAGTTCTTC

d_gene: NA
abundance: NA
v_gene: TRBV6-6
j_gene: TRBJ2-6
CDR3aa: CASRISSGANVLTF
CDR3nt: TGTGCCAGCAGAATCAGCTCTGGGGCCAACGTCCTGACTTTC

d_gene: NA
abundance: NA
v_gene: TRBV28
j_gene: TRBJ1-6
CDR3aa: CASSFQLTGFSPLHF
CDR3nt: TGTGCCAGCAGTTTTCAGCTCACAGGGTTCTCACCCCTCCACTTT

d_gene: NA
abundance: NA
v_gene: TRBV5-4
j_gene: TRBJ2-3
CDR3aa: CASSGDSTDTQYF
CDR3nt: TGTGCCAGCAGCGGGGACAGCACAGATACGCAGTATTTT

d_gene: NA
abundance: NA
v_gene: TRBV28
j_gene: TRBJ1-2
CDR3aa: CASSSRTAYRYTF
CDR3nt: TGTGCCAGCAGTTCAAGGACGGCCTATCGCTACACCTTC

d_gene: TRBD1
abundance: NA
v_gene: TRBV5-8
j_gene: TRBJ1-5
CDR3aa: CASSLGQELNQPQHF
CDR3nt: TGTGCCAGCAGCTTAGGACAGGAGCTCAATCAGCCCCAGCATTTT

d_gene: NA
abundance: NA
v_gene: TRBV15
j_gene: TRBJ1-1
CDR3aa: CATSGRGWGNTEAFF
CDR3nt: TGTGCCACCAGCGGCCGAGGTTGGGGGAACACTGAAGCTTTCTTT

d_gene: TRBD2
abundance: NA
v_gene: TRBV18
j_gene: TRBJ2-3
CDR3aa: CASSPTSGTLDTQYF
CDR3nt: TGTGCCAGCTCACCAACTAGCGGGACGCTAGATACGCAGTATTTT

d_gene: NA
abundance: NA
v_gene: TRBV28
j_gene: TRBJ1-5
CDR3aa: CASRGFWTLSNQPQHF
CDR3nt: TGTGCCAGCAGGGGCTTTTGGACACTGAGCAATCAGCCCCAGCATTTT

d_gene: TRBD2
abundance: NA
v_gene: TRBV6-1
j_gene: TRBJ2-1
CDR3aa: CASSVSGGRGGEQFF
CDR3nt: TGTGCCAGCAGTGTCAGCGGGGGACGAGGGGGTGAGCAGTTCTTC

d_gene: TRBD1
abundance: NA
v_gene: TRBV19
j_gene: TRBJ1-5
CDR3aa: CASSTGTGASQPQHF
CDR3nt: TGTGCCAGTAGTACAGGGACAGGGGCGAGTCAGCCCCAGCATTTT

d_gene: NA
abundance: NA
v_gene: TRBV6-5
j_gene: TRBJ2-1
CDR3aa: CASRSSYNEQFF
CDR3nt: TGTGCCAGCAGGAGCTCCTACAATGAGCAGTTCTTC

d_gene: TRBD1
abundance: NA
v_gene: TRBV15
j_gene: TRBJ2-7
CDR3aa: CATRGQGAYEQYF
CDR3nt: TGTGCCACCAGAGGACAGGGGGCCTACGAGCAGTACTTC

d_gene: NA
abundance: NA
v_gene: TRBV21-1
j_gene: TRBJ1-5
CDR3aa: CASSRGPRDQPQHF
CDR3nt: TGTGCCAGCAGTCGGGGCCCGCGGGATCAGCCCCAGCATTTT

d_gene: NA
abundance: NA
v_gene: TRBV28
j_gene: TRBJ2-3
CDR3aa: CASSTPYDTQYF
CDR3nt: TGTGCCAGCAGTACCCCTTACGATACGCAGTATTTT

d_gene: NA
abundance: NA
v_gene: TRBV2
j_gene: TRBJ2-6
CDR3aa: CASSDSVTGANVLTF
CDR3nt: TGTGCCAGCAGTGACTCCGTGACTGGGGCCAACGTCCTGACTTTC

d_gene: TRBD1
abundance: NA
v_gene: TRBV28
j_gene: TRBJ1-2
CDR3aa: CASRYDRGVGYTF
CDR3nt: TGTGCCAGCAGATATGACAGGGGGGTTGGCTACACCTTC

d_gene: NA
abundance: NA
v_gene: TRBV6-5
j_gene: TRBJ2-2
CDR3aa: CASSYPGLSTGELFF
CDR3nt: TGTGCCAGCAGTTACCCCGGGTTAAGCACCGGGGAGCTGTTTTTT

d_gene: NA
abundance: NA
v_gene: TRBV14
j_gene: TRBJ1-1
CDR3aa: CASSKGIRNTEAFF
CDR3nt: TGTGCCAGCAGTAAGGGTATACGGAACACTGAAGCTTTCTTT

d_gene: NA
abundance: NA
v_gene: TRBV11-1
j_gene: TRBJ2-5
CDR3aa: CASSQGSQETQYF
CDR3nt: TGTGCCAGCAGCCAAGGGAGCCAAGAGACCCAGTACTTC

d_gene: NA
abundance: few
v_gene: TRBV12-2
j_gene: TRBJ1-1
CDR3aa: CARGEGAFF
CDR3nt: TGTGCAAGGGGGGAGGGAGCTTTCTTT

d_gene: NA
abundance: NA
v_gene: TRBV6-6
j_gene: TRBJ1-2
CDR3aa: CASSSRTTRGYTF
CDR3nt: TGTGCCAGCAGTTCCAGAACTACGCGGGGCTACACCTTC

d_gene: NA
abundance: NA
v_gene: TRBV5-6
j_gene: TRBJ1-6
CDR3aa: CASSFFQGLMNSPLHF
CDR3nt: TGTGCCAGCAGCTTTTTCCAGGGTCTCATGAATTCACCCCTCCACTTT

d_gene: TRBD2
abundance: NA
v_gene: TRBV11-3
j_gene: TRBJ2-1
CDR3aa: CASSWALAGVNEQFF
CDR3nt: TGTGCCAGCAGCTGGGCCCTAGCGGGGGTTAATGAGCAGTTCTTC

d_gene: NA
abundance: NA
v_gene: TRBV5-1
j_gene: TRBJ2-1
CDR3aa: CASSLVQGHEQFF
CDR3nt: TGCGCCAGCAGCTTGGTCCAGGGACATGAGCAGTTCTTC

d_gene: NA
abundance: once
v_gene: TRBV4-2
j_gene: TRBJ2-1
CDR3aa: CASSPLAGSWVHEQFF
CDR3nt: TGTGCCAGCAGCCCTCTTGCCGGGAGCTGGGTTCATGAGCAGTTCTTC